Below are 22 T cell receptor beta chains sequenced from a single sample in a study of T-cell memory formation after mild COVID-19. TCRdb reprocessed the 5' RACE reads with MiXCR, giving one entry per CDR3 protein. Altogether around 150,000 distinct CDR3 sequences are present, more than 14% being singletons, with the ten largest covering roughly 13%. Sequenced material: PBMCs or a T cell subset sorted from them (not recorded which). These receptors came from an adult woman who had mild COVID-19 (a few samples of this study predate the infection). Cell type and time point are not known.

This clonotype was observed a handful of times. J is TRBJ2-1 and V is TRBV5-1; 8 bases are shared with TRBD2. Germline CDR1 and CDR2: SGHRS and YFSETQ. The CDR3 covers 16 residues. The J segment lost 5 bases and the V segment lost 4 bases, leaving 11 bases of the junction unmatched. The DNA of the CDR3 is TGCGCCAGCAGCCCCCCGGGCAGCGGGGGACACAATGAGCAGTTCTTC. Translating it yields CASSPPGSGGHNEQFF. The entire variable domain, with the rest obtained from reference TRBV5-1 and TRBJ2-1, is as follows: KAGVTQTPRYLIKTRGQQVTLSCSPISGHRSVSWYQQTPGQGLQFLFEYFSETQRNKGNFPGRFSGRQFSNSRSEMNVSTLELGDSALYLCASSPPGSGGHNEQFFGPGTRLTVL.

The table lists this clonotype with a few counts. The J gene is TRBJ2-5, the V gene TRBV5-4, with a weak D call TRBD2 (7 bases). The germline V gene has CDR1 SGHNT and CDR2 YYREEE (reference sequence). The CDR3 extends over 15 amino acids. Trimming took off 4 bases at V and 5 bases at J, with 18 bases between the two ends. Here the CDR3 reads CASSPWGGAEETQYF. The CDR3 DNA is TGTGCCAGCAGCCCTTGGGGGGGGGCCGAGGAGACCCAGTACTTC.

The chain has TRBV9 and TRBJ2-1, with TRBD2 matching over 7 bases. The germline V gene has CDR1 SGDLS and CDR2 YYNGEE. The J segment lost 5 bases and the V segment lost 4 bases, leaving 9 bases of the junction unmatched. The CDR3 extends over 15 amino acids. CDR3 in amino acids: CASSLTGGRDNEQFF. CDR3 coding DNA: TGTGCCAGCAGCCTCACTGGCGGGAGAGACAATGAGCAGTTCTTC.

This clonotype has just a few counts. The rearrangement uses TRBV14 and TRBJ2-3, with 8 bases identical to TRBD2. CDR1 is SGHDN and CDR2 is FVKESK in the germline V gene. V gave up 4 bases and J gave up 0 bases; unmatched junction bases: 9. This CDR3 region has 17 residues. The CDR3 reads CASSPLFGGASTDTQYF. CDR3 nucleotide sequence: TGTGCCAGCAGCCCGCTTTTCGGGGGGGCCAGCACAGATACGCAGTATTTT. Full variable domain (missing parts from reference TRBV14 and TRBJ2-3): EAGVTQFPSHSVIEKGQTVTLRCDPISGHDNLYWYRRVMGKEIKFLLHFVKESKQDESGMPNNRFLAERTGGTYSTLKVQPAELEDSGVYFCASSPLFGGASTDTQYFGPGTRLTVL.

This clonotype was counted only a few times. The chain joins TRBV20-1 to TRBJ2-1; D gene unclear. CDR1 DFQATT and CDR2 SNEGSKA come from the germline V gene (reference sequence). The V and J ends lost 6 bases and 8 bases respectively, with 11 bases between them. The CDR3 is made up of 11 amino acids. CDR3 sequence: CSANKGHEQFF. The CDR3 DNA sequence: TGCAGTGCAAATAAAGGACATGAGCAGTTCTTC.

The CDR3 sequence is CASRTGGGRDNSPLHF. In DNA form, the CDR3 reads TGTGCCAGCAGGACAGGAGGAGGGCGCGATAATTCACCCCTCCACTTT. This rearrangement joins TRBV6-5 to TRBJ1-6, with a weak D call TRBD1 (6 bases). The CDR3 consists of 16 residues. V was pared by 6 bases and J by 5 bases, with 17 bases between. Germline lookup yields CDR1 MNHEY and CDR2 SVGAGI.

The CDR3 loop reads CASRMDRWSSYEQYF. The CDR3, as DNA: TGTGCCAGCAGAATGGACCGTTGGAGCTCCTACGAGCAGTACTTC. J is TRBJ2-7 and V is TRBV27; D not certain. The CDR3 covers 15 residues. The germline V and J ends were trimmed by 6 bases and 0 bases, with 15 bases remaining between them. Per germline, CDR1 MNHEY and CDR2 SMNVEV (reference sequence).

This clonotype was observed at least ten times. The chain combines TRBV12-3 or TRBV12-4 with TRBJ2-6, with D possibly called TRBD1 or TRBD2 (5 bases each). Trimming removed 4 bases from V and 1 base from J, with 17 bases in between. The CDR3 spans 18 residues. Written as DNA, the CDR3 is TGTGCCAGCAGTTCGGGACCTACTAGGGGATCTGGGGCCAACGTCCTGACTTTC. Encoded protein: CASSSGPTRGSGANVLTF.

The chain employs TRBV5-1 and TRBJ2-1; 13 bases align to TRBD2. This CDR3 has 16 amino acids. Germline CDR1 reads SGHRS; CDR2 reads YFSETQ. J gave up 0 bases and V 7 bases, and 4 bases lay outside the gene matches. Written as DNA, the CDR3 is TGCGCCAGCTACTGGACTAGCGGGGGCTCCTACAATGAGCAGTTCTTC. It translates to CASYWTSGGSYNEQFF. Filled out from reference TRBV5-1 and TRBJ2-1, the complete variable domain reads KAGVTQTPRYLIKTRGQQVTLSCSPISGHRSVSWYQQTPGQGLQFLFEYFSETQRNKGNFPGRFSGRQFSNSRSEMNVSTLELGDSALYLCASYWTSGGSYNEQFFGPGTRLTVL.

This clonotype has a handful of counts. CDR3 coding DNA: TGTGCCAGCAGTTACGCCTACAGCAATGAGCAGTTCTTC. Translation: CASSYAYSNEQFF. This chain links TRBV6-2 or TRBV6-3 with TRBJ2-1; D gene unclear. The CDR3 spans 13 residues. Trimming took 2 bases from V and 6 from J, leaving 8 bases between them. Germline loops: CDR1 MNHEY, CDR2 SVGEGT.

The chain has TRBV12-3 or TRBV12-4 and TRBJ2-1; maybe TRBD2 (6 bases). This CDR3 has 13 amino acids. The germline V and J ends were trimmed by 6 bases and 7 bases, with 13 bases remaining between them. CDR3 nucleotide sequence: TGTGCCAGCAGCACGACTAGTGCGAATGAGCAGTTCTTC. This encodes CASSTTSANEQFF.

This clonotype was counted between two and nine times. The chain joins TRBV18 to TRBJ2-1; TRBD2 might be the D (5 bases). Trimming shortened V by 1 base and J by 4 bases, and 11 bases separated the two germline ends. Germline assignment: CDR1 KGHSH and CDR2 LQKENI. The CDR3 contains 15 residues. The CDR3 spells CASSPQSGSYNEQFF. The CDR3 coding sequence is TGTGCCAGCTCACCACAAAGCGGTTCATACAATGAGCAGTTCTTC.

This clonotype was seen a handful of times. The chain joins TRBV10-3 to TRBJ2-7, with 7 bases fitting TRBD2. Per the germline V gene, CDR1 is ENHRY and CDR2 is SYGVKD. V lost 3 bases to trimming and J lost 3 bases; unmatched junction nucleotides: 14. This CDR3 comprises 17 residues. The chain's CDR3 is CAISDPGTPERDYEQYF. Written as DNA, the CDR3 is TGTGCCATCAGTGACCCCGGGACCCCGGAGCGGGACTACGAGCAGTACTTC.

This clonotype was detected only a few times. This chain links TRBV7-9 with TRBJ2-1; 10 positions agree with TRBD2. The germline V gene encodes CDR1 SEHNR and CDR2 FQNEAQ (reference sequence). The trim removed 3 bases at V and 6 bases at J, leaving 5 bases unmatched. The CDR3 extends over 15 amino acids. CDR3 residues: CASSLALAGVNEQFF. The CDR3 region has the DNA TGTGCCAGCAGCTTGGCCCTAGCGGGGGTCAATGAGCAGTTCTTC. Complete variable domain (other parts from reference TRBV7-9 and TRBJ2-1): DTGVSQNPRHKITKRGQNVTFRCDPISEHNRLYWYRQTLGQGPEFLTYFQNEAQLEKSRLLSDRFSAERPKGSFSTLEIQRTEQGDSAMYLCASSLALAGVNEQFFGPGTRLTVL.

This clonotype was observed a few times. The V gene is TRBV20-1, the J gene TRBJ2-2, with D uncertain. Trimming left V 2 bases short and J 2 bases short, with 6 bases between. Per germline, CDR1 DFQATT and CDR2 SNEGSKA (reference sequence). The CDR3 contains 13 residues. The CDR3 coding sequence is TGCAGTGCTAGAACAGACAACACCGGGGAGCTGTTTTTT. This translates into CSARTDNTGELFF.

The V call is TRBV7-3, the J call TRBJ2-5; D is possibly TRBD2 (5 bases). Looked up from germline, CDR1 is SGHTA and CDR2 is FQGTGA. V gave up 5 bases and J gave up 3 bases, with 10 bases separating them. This CDR3 spans 13 amino acids. The CDR3 DNA reads as TGTGCCAGCAGCCCCAACGGGAAAGAGACCCAGTACTTC. This translates into CASSPNGKETQYF. The full variable domain, completed using reference TRBV7-3 and TRBJ2-5, is GAGVSQTPSNKVTEKGKYVELRCDPISGHTALYWYRQSLGQGPEFLIYFQGTGAADDSGLPNDRFFAVRPEGSVSTLKIQRTERGDSAVYLCASSPNGKETQYFGPGTRLLVL.

The chain is built from TRBV20-1 and TRBJ2-7; D is perhaps TRBD2 (6 bases). CDR1 DFQATT and CDR2 SNEGSKA come from the germline V gene (reference sequence). The CDR3 has 15 residues. V lost 6 bases, J lost 0 bases, and 18 bases lay in between. This CDR3 reads CSARRGSGNSYEQYF. CDR3 nucleotide sequence: TGCAGTGCCAGGAGGGGTAGCGGTAACTCCTACGAGCAGTACTTC.

This clonotype appeared a few times. The chain joins TRBV20-1 to TRBJ2-2, with TRBD2 matching 9 bases. V lost 6 bases to trimming and J lost 0 bases; unmatched junction nucleotides: 11. Germline CDR1 is DFQATT and CDR2 is SNEGSKA (reference sequence). This CDR3 comprises 17 residues. CDR3: CSAAAGGTLPNTGELFF. As DNA, the CDR3 is TGCAGTGCCGCAGCGGGAGGCACCCTACCGAACACCGGGGAGCTGTTTTTT.

In its sample, this clonotype was seen a few times. V usage is TRBV27 and J usage is TRBJ1-5; perhaps TRBD1 as D (5 bases). V lost 1 base and J 0 bases, leaving 7 bases between the germline ends. The CDR3 is made up of 15 amino acids. Germline values: CDR1 MNHEY, CDR2 SMNVEV (reference sequence). The CDR3: CASSLYQGSNQPQHF. The CDR3 DNA sequence: TGTGCCAGCAGTTTATACCAGGGTAGCAATCAGCCCCAGCATTTT.

This clonotype occurred a few times. The chain carries TRBV6-5 and TRBJ2-1; TRBD2 aligns across 14 bases. Germline CDR1 and CDR2: MNHEY and SVGAGI. Trimming removed 0 bases from V and 12 bases from J; junction bases left unmatched: 4. The CDR3 has 15 amino acids. The CDR3 spells CASSYSGLAGGGQFF. The CDR3 coding sequence is TGTGCCAGCAGTTACTCCGGACTAGCGGGAGGCGGGCAGTTCTTC.

This chain uses TRBV28 with TRBJ2-3; D is tentatively TRBD1 or TRBD2 (5 bases each). The V end was cut by 1 base, the J end by 10 bases, with 18 bases between. CDR1 and CDR2 (germline): MDHEN, SYDVKM. The CDR3 covers 15 residues. CDR3 DNA: TGTGCCAGCAGTTTATATCAGGCCGGGGTAGGGGCGCAGTATTTT. This translates into CASSLYQAGVGAQYF.

The V and J genes are TRBV6-5 and TRBJ1-1; the D gene is possibly TRBD1 (6 bases). This CDR3 region has 11 residues. The V and J ends lost 6 bases and 7 bases respectively, with 9 bases between them. Germline CDR1 is MNHEY and CDR2 is SVGAGI. The CDR3 sequence: CASSQGNEAFF. Here the CDR3 DNA reads TGTGCCAGCAGCCAGGGGAATGAAGCTTTCTTT.